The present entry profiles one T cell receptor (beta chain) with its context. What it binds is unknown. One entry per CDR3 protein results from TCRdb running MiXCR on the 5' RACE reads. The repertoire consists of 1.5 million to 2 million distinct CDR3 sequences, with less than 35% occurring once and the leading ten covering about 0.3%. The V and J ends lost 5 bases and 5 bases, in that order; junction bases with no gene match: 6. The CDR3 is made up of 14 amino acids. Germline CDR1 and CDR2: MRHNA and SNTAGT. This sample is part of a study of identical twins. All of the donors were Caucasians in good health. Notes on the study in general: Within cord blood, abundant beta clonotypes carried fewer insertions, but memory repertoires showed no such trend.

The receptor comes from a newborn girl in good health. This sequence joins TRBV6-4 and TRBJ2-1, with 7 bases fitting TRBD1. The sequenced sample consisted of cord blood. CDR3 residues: CASSTQGWNNEQFF. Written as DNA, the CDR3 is TGTGCCAGCAGTACACAGGGGTGGAACAATGAGCAGTTCTTC.